The 4 T cell receptor beta chains given below trace back to one sample, sequenced in a study of blood T cell repertoires in COVID-19. The assay was immunoSEQ multiplex PCR, and TCRdb's table has in-frame clones only and misses some. The table has some 110,000 clones, approximately 86% seen once. The specimen was peripheral blood. These receptors were taken from a human donor in a cohort sampled during active COVID-19.

The V call is TRBV2, the J call TRBJ1-1; D call uncertain. The germline gives CDR1 SNHLY, CDR2 FYNNEI. Deletions cut 6 bases from V and 4 bases from J, with 18 bases between. The CDR3 sequence is 15 residues long. CDR3 nucleotide sequence: TGTGCCAGCAGCCAGGCGTCTGTTCACTTCACTGAAGCTTTCTTT. The encoded protein is CASSQASVHFTEAFF.

The chain is built from TRBV5-1 and TRBJ2-7; tentative D call: TRBD2 (6 bases). V was pared by 7 bases and J by 2 bases, with 16 bases between. The CDR3 has 14 amino acids. Germline V gene lookup returns CDR1 SGHRS and CDR2 YFSETQ. CDR3 nucleotide sequence: TGCGCCAGCGGAAGTCCGGACTACCCCTACGAGCAGTACTTC. Its translation: CASGSPDYPYEQYF.

The V and J genes are TRBV19 and TRBJ2-2; TRBD2 matches at 10 bases. Germline lookup yields CDR1 LNHDA and CDR2 SQIVND (reference sequence). The CDR3 loop spans 17 amino acids. V lost 4 bases to trimming and J lost 5 bases; unmatched junction nucleotides: 10. The DNA for the CDR3 is TGTGCCAGTAGTAACCCGAAGCGGGGGGGCAAAACCGGGGAGCTGTTTTTT. It encodes CASSNPKRGGKTGELFF.

This chain uses TRBV14 with TRBJ1-1; tentatively, D is TRBD1 (5 bases). CDR3 length equals 17 residues. The germline V gene encodes CDR1 SGHDN and CDR2 FVKESK. Trimming cost V 0 bases and J 4 bases, with 18 bases left between them. The CDR3 DNA follows: TGTGCCAGCAGCCAAGACTGGGGGAGGGTTAGGGGCACTGAAGCTTTCTTT. Encoded protein: CASSQDWGRVRGTEAFF.